The source of this TCR beta chain is a study of T cell clonotyping in hematopoietic cell transplantation. Study-level points and caveats: CD4 and CD8 repertoire contributions could not be separated without sorting.

Of note for this clone: The antigen remains unidentified.

Some clones are missing from TCRdb's copy, which holds only in-frame ones; the method was immunoSEQ multiplex PCR. The sample contains more than 65,000 clones, 94% of which appear only once. Germline loops: CDR1 SGHDN, CDR2 FVKESK. With 2 bases removed from V and 6 bases from J, the gap between germline ends came to 5 bases. This CDR3 is 12 amino acids long. This sequence originates from a man in his fifties or sixties in good health. Some clones in this sample may be carry-over from other donors' samples. The sequenced material came from peripheral blood mononuclear cells. The chain joins TRBV14 to TRBJ1-5; D gene unclear. The CDR3 nucleotides read TGTGCCAGCAGCCAATTTGGTCAGCCCCAGCATTTT. Translating gives CASSQFGQPQHF.